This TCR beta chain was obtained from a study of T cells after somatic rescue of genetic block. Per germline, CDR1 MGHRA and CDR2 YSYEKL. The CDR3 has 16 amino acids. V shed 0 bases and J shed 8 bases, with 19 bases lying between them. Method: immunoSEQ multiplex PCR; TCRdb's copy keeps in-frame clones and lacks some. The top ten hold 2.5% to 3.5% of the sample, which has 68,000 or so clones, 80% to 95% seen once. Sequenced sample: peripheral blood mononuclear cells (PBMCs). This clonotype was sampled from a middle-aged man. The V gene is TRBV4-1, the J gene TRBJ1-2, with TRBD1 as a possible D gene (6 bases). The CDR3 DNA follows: TGCGCCAGCAGCCAAGAGTTCGGGCAGGGGACCCGAGGCTACACCTTC. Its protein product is CASSQEFGQGTRGYTF.